Listed below are T cell receptor beta chains from one sample, sequenced in a study of cytomegalovirus exposure and HLA in healthy donors. The protocol was immunoSEQ multiplex PCR, while the TCRdb copy is restricted to in-frame clones and leaves out a portion. Here the sample spans approximately 210,000 clones, roughly 78% being singletons. What was sequenced was PBMCs. Every receptor here comes from a girl aged 10 to 17 in good health and CMV-seropositive. Each CDR3 is given with its conserved first and last residue. The order of the fields is clone size, V gene, J gene, D gene, CDR3 DNA, CDR3 protein. D genes are given only for firm matches. Some rows mark clone size as missing; the rest say once, few, many or name a class of expanded clone.

clone size: .; V gene: TRBV10-3; J gene: TRBJ1-2; D gene: TRBD1; CDR3 DNA: TGTGCCATCAGTGGAAGACAGGGCGTGAATGGCTACACCTTC; CDR3 protein: CAISGRQGVNGYTF
clone size: .; V gene: TRBV9; J gene: TRBJ2-7; D gene: .; CDR3 DNA: TGTGCCAGCAGCGTAGGCTCAGGGCCTAGCTCCTACGAGCAGTACTTC; CDR3 protein: CASSVGSGPSSYEQYF
clone size: .; V gene: TRBV5-4; J gene: TRBJ2-7; D gene: .; CDR3 DNA: TGTGCCAGCAGCGGTCAAAGCCCGGGGGGCAAGGGGTACGAGCAGTACTTC; CDR3 protein: CASSGQSPGGKGYEQYF
clone size: .; V gene: TRBV11-3; J gene: TRBJ2-5; D gene: TRBD1; CDR3 DNA: TGTGCCAGCAGGCTTAGGTCCGGGACAGGCAAAGAGACCCAGTACTTC; CDR3 protein: CASRLRSGTGKETQYF
clone size: .; V gene: TRBV2; J gene: TRBJ1-1; D gene: .; CDR3 DNA: TGTGCCAGCAGGATAAACAGGGAGGGCAACACTGAAGCTTTCTTT; CDR3 protein: CASRINREGNTEAFF
clone size: once; V gene: TRBV5-4; J gene: TRBJ2-7; D gene: .; CDR3 DNA: TGTGCCAGCAGCTTTGGAACACTAGTTTACGAGCAGTACTTC; CDR3 protein: CASSFGTLVYEQYF
clone size: .; V gene: TRBV11-2; J gene: TRBJ2-5; D gene: TRBD1; CDR3 DNA: TGTGCCAGCAGCCTCCCCCAGGGGGTAGGGCAAGAGACCCAGTACTTC; CDR3 protein: CASSLPQGVGQETQYF
clone size: once; V gene: TRBV19; J gene: TRBJ2-5; D gene: TRBD1; CDR3 DNA: TGTGCCAGTAGTCCTCAGACAGGGGTTGAGACCCAGTACTTC; CDR3 protein: CASSPQTGVETQYF
clone size: .; V gene: TRBV5-1; J gene: TRBJ2-1; D gene: TRBD1; CDR3 DNA: TGCGCCAGCAGCTTAAGGGACAGTGCTTACAATGAGCAGTTCTTC; CDR3 protein: CASSLRDSAYNEQFF
clone size: .; V gene: TRBV7-2; J gene: TRBJ1-1; D gene: .; CDR3 DNA: TGTGCCAGCAGCTTAGGTTCAGGGGCCAACACTGAAGCTTTCTTT; CDR3 protein: CASSLGSGANTEAFF
clone size: .; V gene: TRBV5-6; J gene: TRBJ1-4; D gene: .; CDR3 DNA: TGTGCCAGCAGCCATCGAGAGGTGGGTGAAAAACTGTTTTTT; CDR3 protein: CASSHREVGEKLFF
clone size: .; V gene: TRBV27; J gene: TRBJ2-2; D gene: .; CDR3 DNA: TGTGCCAGCAGTTTACCAGGGGCAAACACCGGGGAGCTGTTTTTT; CDR3 protein: CASSLPGANTGELFF
clone size: .; V gene: TRBV6-5; J gene: TRBJ2-7; D gene: .; CDR3 DNA: TGTGCCAGCAGTTACAAGACAGGTCCCTACGAGCAGTACTTC; CDR3 protein: CASSYKTGPYEQYF
clone size: .; V gene: TRBV19; J gene: TRBJ2-5; D gene: .; CDR3 DNA: TGTGCCAGTAAAGGGACATATCTAGGCGCAGAGACCCAGTACTTC; CDR3 protein: CASKGTYLGAETQYF
clone size: .; V gene: TRBV5-1; J gene: TRBJ2-1; D gene: .; CDR3 DNA: TGCGCCAGCAGCGCCAGACTTGAACCGCAGCAGTTCTTC; CDR3 protein: CASSARLEPQQFF
clone size: once; V gene: TRBV2; J gene: TRBJ1-3; D gene: .; CDR3 DNA: TGTGCCAGCACCCCGGACAGAACCTCTGGAAACACCATATATTTT; CDR3 protein: CASTPDRTSGNTIYF
clone size: .; V gene: TRBV6-5; J gene: TRBJ1-4; D gene: .; CDR3 DNA: TGTGCCAGCAGTTACTCGATTCTAGGGGCTAATGAAAAACTGTTTTTT; CDR3 protein: CASSYSILGANEKLFF
clone size: few; V gene: TRBV6-5; J gene: TRBJ2-1; D gene: TRBD2; CDR3 DNA: TGTGCCAGCAGTTATAGGAGCGGGGTTGGGCAGTTCTTC; CDR3 protein: CASSYRSGVGQFF
clone size: .; V gene: TRBV5-4; J gene: TRBJ2-5; D gene: TRBD2; CDR3 DNA: TGTGCCAGCAGCTTGGACCGGGGGGGCCAAGAGACCCAGTACTTC; CDR3 protein: CASSLDRGGQETQYF
clone size: .; V gene: TRBV7-2; J gene: TRBJ1-6; D gene: TRBD1; CDR3 DNA: TGTGCCAGCAGCTTAGTGAGCAGGGGGCATTACTCACCCCTCCACTTT; CDR3 protein: CASSLVSRGHYSPLHF
clone size: few; V gene: TRBV6-5; J gene: TRBJ2-2; D gene: TRBD1; CDR3 DNA: TGTGCCAGCAGCTCCGGGACAGAGAACACCGGGGAGCTGTTTTTT; CDR3 protein: CASSSGTENTGELFF
clone size: .; V gene: TRBV5-6; J gene: TRBJ2-3; D gene: TRBD1; CDR3 DNA: TGTGCCAGCAGCTTGGCTCCTGAGGGGGCGCTGACAGATACGCAGTATTTT; CDR3 protein: CASSLAPEGALTDTQYF
clone size: few; V gene: TRBV10-3; J gene: TRBJ2-7; D gene: .; CDR3 DNA: TGTGCCATCAGTGATCTAACCGACTCCTCCTACGAGCAGTACTTC; CDR3 protein: CAISDLTDSSYEQYF
clone size: few; V gene: TRBV4-3; J gene: TRBJ1-1; D gene: .; CDR3 DNA: TGCGCCAGCAGCCAAGATCTAGGGGTAAGCACTGAAGCTTTCTTT; CDR3 protein: CASSQDLGVSTEAFF
clone size: once; V gene: TRBV6-5; J gene: TRBJ2-1; D gene: TRBD2; CDR3 DNA: TGTGCCAGCAGTCAATTAGCGGGGGGTTCAAATGAGCAGTTCTTC; CDR3 protein: CASSQLAGGSNEQFF
clone size: .; V gene: TRBV18; J gene: TRBJ2-7; D gene: .; CDR3 DNA: TGTGCCAGCTCACCATCTGGGACAACCGAGCAGTACTTC; CDR3 protein: CASSPSGTTEQYF
clone size: once; V gene: TRBV5-1; J gene: TRBJ2-7; D gene: TRBD1; CDR3 DNA: TGCGCCAGCAGCGCCGGACAGGGATCCTACGAGCAGTACTTC; CDR3 protein: CASSAGQGSYEQYF
clone size: .; V gene: TRBV2; J gene: TRBJ2-7; D gene: .; CDR3 DNA: TGTGCCAGCAGTGCTCTTTACGAGCAGTACTTC; CDR3 protein: CASSALYEQYF
clone size: .; V gene: TRBV29-1; J gene: TRBJ2-7; D gene: TRBD1; CDR3 DNA: TGCAGCGTGGCGGGACAGGGCTTCTACGAGCAGTACTTC; CDR3 protein: CSVAGQGFYEQYF
clone size: .; V gene: TRBV9; J gene: TRBJ2-7; D gene: TRBD2; CDR3 DNA: TGTGCCAGCGACGGGGGGGGAGGTGGTGAGCAGTACTTC; CDR3 protein: CASDGGGGGEQYF
clone size: .; V gene: TRBV10-2; J gene: TRBJ2-2; D gene: TRBD2; CDR3 DNA: TGCGCCAGTGGACTAGGAAACACCGGGGAGCTGTTTTTT; CDR3 protein: CASGLGNTGELFF
clone size: .; V gene: TRBV11-2; J gene: TRBJ2-5; D gene: TRBD1; CDR3 DNA: TGTGCCAGCAGCACTGGACAGGGGCGGGAGACCCAGTACTTC; CDR3 protein: CASSTGQGRETQYF
clone size: .; V gene: TRBV7-8; J gene: TRBJ1-5; D gene: .; CDR3 DNA: TGTGCCAGCAGCTTAGTGGGGCCGGTTAGCAATCAGCCCCAGCATTTT; CDR3 protein: CASSLVGPVSNQPQHF
clone size: .; V gene: TRBV7-9; J gene: TRBJ2-7; D gene: TRBD2; CDR3 DNA: TGTGCCAGCAGCTTAACCGCGGGGGGCCGACACTACGAGCAGTACTTC; CDR3 protein: CASSLTAGGRHYEQYF
clone size: .; V gene: TRBV7-9; J gene: TRBJ2-5; D gene: .; CDR3 DNA: TGTGCCAGCAGCTTATTCACGCCGGCCAGGGAGACCCAGTACTTC; CDR3 protein: CASSLFTPARETQYF
clone size: .; V gene: TRBV28; J gene: TRBJ2-3; D gene: .; CDR3 DNA: TGTGCCAGCAGTTTAGGGCCGCATAGCACAGATACGCAGTATTTT; CDR3 protein: CASSLGPHSTDTQYF
clone size: .; V gene: TRBV5-1; J gene: TRBJ2-1; D gene: .; CDR3 DNA: TGCGCCAGCAGCTTGGGTCAGGGATGGATTGAGCAGTTCTTC; CDR3 protein: CASSLGQGWIEQFF
clone size: .; V gene: TRBV7-8; J gene: TRBJ2-1; D gene: TRBD2; CDR3 DNA: TGTGCCAGCAGCCACGGACTAGCGGGGGAGGGTGAGCAGTTCTTC; CDR3 protein: CASSHGLAGEGEQFF
clone size: few; V gene: TRBV7-2; J gene: TRBJ2-5; D gene: .; CDR3 DNA: TGTGCCAGCAGCTTGAGGGTGGAGGAGACCCAGTACTTC; CDR3 protein: CASSLRVEETQYF
clone size: .; V gene: TRBV7-2; J gene: TRBJ2-7; D gene: TRBD1; CDR3 DNA: TGTGCCAGCAGTGAGGGGACAGGCATCTACGAGCAGTACTTC; CDR3 protein: CASSEGTGIYEQYF
clone size: .; V gene: TRBV6-6; J gene: TRBJ1-1; D gene: .; CDR3 DNA: TGTGCCAGCAGCCTGCCGGGACACCCGTTTGAAGCTTTCTTT; CDR3 protein: CASSLPGHPFEAFF